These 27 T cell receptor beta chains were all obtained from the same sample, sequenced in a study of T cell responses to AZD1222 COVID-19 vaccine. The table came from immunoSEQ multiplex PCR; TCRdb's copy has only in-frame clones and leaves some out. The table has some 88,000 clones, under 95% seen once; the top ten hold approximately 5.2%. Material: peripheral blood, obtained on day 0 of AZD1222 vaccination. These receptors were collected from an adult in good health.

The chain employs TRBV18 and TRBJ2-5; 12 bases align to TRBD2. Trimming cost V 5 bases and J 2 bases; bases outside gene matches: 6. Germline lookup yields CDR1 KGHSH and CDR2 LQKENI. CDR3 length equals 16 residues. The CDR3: CASSSSLAGGQETQYF. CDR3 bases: TGTGCCAGCTCATCATCCCTAGCGGGAGGGCAAGAGACCCAGTACTTC.

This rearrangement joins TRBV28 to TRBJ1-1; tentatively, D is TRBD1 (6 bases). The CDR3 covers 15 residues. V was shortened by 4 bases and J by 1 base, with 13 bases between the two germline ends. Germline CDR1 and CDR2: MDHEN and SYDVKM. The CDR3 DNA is TGTGCCAGCAGTTCGGCAGGGGACGGGAACACTGAAGCTTTCTTT. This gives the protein CASSSAGDGNTEAFF.

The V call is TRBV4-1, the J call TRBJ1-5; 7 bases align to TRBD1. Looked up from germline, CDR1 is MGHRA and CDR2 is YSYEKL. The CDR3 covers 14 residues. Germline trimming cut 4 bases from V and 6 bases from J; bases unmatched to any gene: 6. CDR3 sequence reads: CASSPDRVGQPQHF. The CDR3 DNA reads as TGCGCCAGCAGCCCAGACAGGGTGGGTCAGCCCCAGCATTTT.

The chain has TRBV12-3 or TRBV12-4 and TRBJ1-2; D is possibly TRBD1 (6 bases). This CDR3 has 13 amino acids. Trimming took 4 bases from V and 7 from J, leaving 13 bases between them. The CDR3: CASSWTALGGYTF. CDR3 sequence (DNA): TGTGCCAGCAGTTGGACAGCCCTAGGTGGCTACACCTTC.

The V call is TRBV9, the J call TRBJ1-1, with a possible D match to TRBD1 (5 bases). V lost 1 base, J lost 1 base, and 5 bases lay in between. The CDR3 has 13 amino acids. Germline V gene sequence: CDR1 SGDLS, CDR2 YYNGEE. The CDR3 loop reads CASSVQGNTEAFF. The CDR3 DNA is TGTGCCAGCAGCGTACAGGGGAACACTGAAGCTTTCTTT.

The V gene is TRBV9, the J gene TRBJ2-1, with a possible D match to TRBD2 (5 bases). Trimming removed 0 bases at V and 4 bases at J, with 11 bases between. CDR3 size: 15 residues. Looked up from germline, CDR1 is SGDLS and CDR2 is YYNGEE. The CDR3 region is CASSVGGDVYNEQFF. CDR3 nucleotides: TGTGCCAGCAGCGTAGGGGGAGACGTTTACAATGAGCAGTTCTTC. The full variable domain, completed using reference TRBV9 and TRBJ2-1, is DSGVTQTPKHLITATGQRVTLRCSPRSGDLSVYWYQQSLDQGLQFLIQYYNGEERAKGNILERFSAQQFPDLHSELNLSSLELGDSALYFCASSVGGDVYNEQFFGPGTRLTVL.

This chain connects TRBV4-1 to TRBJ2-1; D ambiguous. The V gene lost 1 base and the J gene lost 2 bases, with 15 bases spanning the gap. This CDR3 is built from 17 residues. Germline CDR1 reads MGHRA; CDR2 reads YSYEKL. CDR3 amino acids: CASSQVISSSPYNEQFF. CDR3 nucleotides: TGCGCCAGCAGCCAAGTGATTAGCAGCAGCCCCTACAATGAGCAGTTCTTC.

The CDR3 reads CASSYSTSGRHGDEQFF. In nucleotides, the CDR3 is TGTGCCAGCAGTTACAGCACTAGCGGGAGACATGGGGATGAGCAGTTCTTC. The chain uses TRBV6-2 or TRBV6-3 and TRBJ2-1; TRBD2 agrees at 11 bases. With 2 bases clipped from V and 8 bases from J, the junction kept 11 bases outside the gene matches. This CDR3 contains 17 residues. Germline V gene sequence: CDR1 MNHEY, CDR2 SVGEGT.

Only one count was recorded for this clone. CDR3 loop: CASSLHGQGAGEQYF. CDR3 sequence (DNA): TGTGCCAGCAGCTTACACGGACAGGGGGCAGGTGAGCAGTACTTC. V gene TRBV7-2 combines with J gene TRBJ2-7; TRBD1 matches at 11 bases. The trim removed 2 bases at V and 7 bases at J, leaving 7 bases unmatched. CDR3 length: 15 residues. Per the germline V gene, CDR1 is SGHTA and CDR2 is FQGNSA. The whole variable domain, remainder taken from reference TRBV7-2 and TRBJ2-7, is GAGVSQSPSNKVTEKGKDVELRCDPISGHTALYWYRQSLGQGLEFLIYFQGNSAPDKSGLPSDRFSAERTGGSVSTLTIQRTQQEDSAVYLCASSLHGQGAGEQYFGPGTRLTVT.

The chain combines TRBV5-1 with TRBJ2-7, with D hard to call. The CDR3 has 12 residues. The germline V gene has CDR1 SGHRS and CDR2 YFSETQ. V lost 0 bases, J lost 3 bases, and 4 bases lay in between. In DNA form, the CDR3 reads TGCGCCAGCAGCTTGGACTTCTACGAGCAGTACTTC. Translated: CASSLDFYEQYF.

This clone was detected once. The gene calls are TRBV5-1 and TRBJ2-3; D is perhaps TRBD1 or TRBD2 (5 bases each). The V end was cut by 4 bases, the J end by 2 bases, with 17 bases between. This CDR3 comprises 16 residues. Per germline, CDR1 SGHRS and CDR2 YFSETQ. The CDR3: CASSPPGPKITDTQYF. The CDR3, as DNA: TGCGCCAGCAGCCCGCCGGGGCCAAAGATCACAGATACGCAGTATTTT.

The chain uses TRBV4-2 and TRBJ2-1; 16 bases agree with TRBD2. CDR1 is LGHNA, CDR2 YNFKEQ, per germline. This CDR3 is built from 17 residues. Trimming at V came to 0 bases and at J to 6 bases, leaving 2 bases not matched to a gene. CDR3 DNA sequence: TGTGCCAGCAGCCAAGATGGGACTAGCGGGAGGGCCAATGAGCAGTTCTTC. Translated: CASSQDGTSGRANEQFF.

The CDR3 region has the DNA TGTGCCGTCGGGAGGGCACAAGAGACCCAGTACTTC. Amino acid sequence: CAVGRAQETQYF. This chain links TRBV30 with TRBJ2-5; 8 bases match TRBD2. V lost 8 bases and J lost 2; bases outside the gene matches: 4. The CDR3 covers 12 residues. The V gene's germline CDR1 is GTSNPN and CDR2 SVGIG (reference sequence).

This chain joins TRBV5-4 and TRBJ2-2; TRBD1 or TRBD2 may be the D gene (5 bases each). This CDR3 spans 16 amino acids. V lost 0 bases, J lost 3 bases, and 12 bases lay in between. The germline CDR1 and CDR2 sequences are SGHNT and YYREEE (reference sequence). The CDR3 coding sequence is TGTGCCAGCAGCTTGGGGGGGATGGTGGACACCGGGGAGCTGTTTTTT. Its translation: CASSLGGMVDTGELFF.

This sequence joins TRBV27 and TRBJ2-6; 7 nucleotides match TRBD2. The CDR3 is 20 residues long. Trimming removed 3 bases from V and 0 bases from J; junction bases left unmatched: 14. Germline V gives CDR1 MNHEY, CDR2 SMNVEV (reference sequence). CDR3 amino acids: CASSFNGAPRGSSGANVLTF. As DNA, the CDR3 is TGTGCCAGCAGTTTTAACGGGGCTCCGCGGGGGTCCTCTGGGGCCAACGTCCTGACTTTC.

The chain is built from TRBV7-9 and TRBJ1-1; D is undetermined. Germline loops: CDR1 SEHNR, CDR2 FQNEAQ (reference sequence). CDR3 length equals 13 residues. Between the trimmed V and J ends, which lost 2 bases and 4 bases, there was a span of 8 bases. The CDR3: CASSLNSGTEAFF. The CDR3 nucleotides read TGTGCCAGCAGCTTAAACAGCGGCACTGAAGCTTTCTTT.

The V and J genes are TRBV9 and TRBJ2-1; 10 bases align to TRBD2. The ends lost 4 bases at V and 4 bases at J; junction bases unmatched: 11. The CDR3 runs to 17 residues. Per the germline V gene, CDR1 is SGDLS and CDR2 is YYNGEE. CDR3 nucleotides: TGTGCCAGCAGCCTAAGGACTAGCGGAAATATGTACAATGAGCAGTTCTTC. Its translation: CASSLRTSGNMYNEQFF.

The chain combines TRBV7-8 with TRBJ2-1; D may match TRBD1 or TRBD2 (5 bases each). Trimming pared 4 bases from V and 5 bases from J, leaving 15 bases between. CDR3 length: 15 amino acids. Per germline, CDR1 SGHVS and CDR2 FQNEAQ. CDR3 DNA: TGTGCCAGCAGCTACCCGGGACCGATCAACAATGAGCAGTTCTTC. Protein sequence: CASSYPGPINNEQFF.

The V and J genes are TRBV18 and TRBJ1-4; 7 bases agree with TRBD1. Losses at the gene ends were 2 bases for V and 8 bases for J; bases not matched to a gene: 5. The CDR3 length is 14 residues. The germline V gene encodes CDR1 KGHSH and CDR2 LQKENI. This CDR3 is CASSPSTGTEKLFF. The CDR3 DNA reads TGTGCCAGCTCACCATCGACAGGGACCGAAAAACTGTTTTTT. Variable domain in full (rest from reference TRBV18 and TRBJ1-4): NAGVMQNPRHLVRRRGQEARLRCSPMKGHSHVYWYRQLPEEGLKFMVYLQKENIIDESGMPKERFSAEFPKEGPSILRIQQVVRGDSAAYFCASSPSTGTEKLFFGSGTQLSVL.

CDR3 nucleotide sequence: TGTGCCAGCAGCCCGGGACTAGCGGGAGACGACGAGCAGTACTTC. Protein: CASSPGLAGDDEQYF. The chain is built from TRBV5-4 and TRBJ2-7; TRBD2 matches at 14 bases. Germline V gene lookup returns CDR1 SGHNT and CDR2 YYREEE (reference sequence). The CDR3 runs to 15 residues. The junction had 5 bases not matched to a gene; V was cut back by 4 bases and J by 5 bases.

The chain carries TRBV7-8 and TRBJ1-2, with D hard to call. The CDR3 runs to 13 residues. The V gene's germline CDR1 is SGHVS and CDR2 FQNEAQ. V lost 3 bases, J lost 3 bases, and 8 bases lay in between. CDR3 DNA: TGTGCCAGCAGCTTGTCGGAGTACTATGGCTACACCTTC. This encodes CASSLSEYYGYTF. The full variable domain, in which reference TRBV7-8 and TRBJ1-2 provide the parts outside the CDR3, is GAGVSQSPRYKVAKRGQDVALRCDPISGHVSLFWYQQALGQGPEFLTYFQNEAQLDKSGLPSDRFFAERPEGSVSTLKIQRTQQEDSAVYLCASSLSEYYGYTFGSGTRLTVV.

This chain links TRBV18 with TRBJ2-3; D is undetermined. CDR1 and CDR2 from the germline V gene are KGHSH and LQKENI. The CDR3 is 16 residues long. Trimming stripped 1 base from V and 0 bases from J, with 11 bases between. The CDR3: CASSPLGWVSTDTQYF. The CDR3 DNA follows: TGTGCCAGCTCACCACTAGGGTGGGTTAGCACAGATACGCAGTATTTT.

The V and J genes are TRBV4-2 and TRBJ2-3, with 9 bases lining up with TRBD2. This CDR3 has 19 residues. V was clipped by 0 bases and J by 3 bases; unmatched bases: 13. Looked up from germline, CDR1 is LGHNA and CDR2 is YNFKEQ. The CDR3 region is CASSQDPFSGSAPTDTQYF. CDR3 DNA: TGTGCCAGCAGCCAAGACCCCTTTAGCGGGAGCGCGCCAACAGATACGCAGTATTTT.

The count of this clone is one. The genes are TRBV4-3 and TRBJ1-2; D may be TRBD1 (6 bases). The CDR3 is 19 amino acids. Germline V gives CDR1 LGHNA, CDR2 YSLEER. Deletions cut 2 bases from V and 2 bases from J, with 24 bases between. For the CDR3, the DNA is TGCGCCAGCAGCCAAAACCTAGTTAGTGTGACAGGCCAGAACTATGGCTACACCTTC. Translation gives CASSQNLVSVTGQNYGYTF.

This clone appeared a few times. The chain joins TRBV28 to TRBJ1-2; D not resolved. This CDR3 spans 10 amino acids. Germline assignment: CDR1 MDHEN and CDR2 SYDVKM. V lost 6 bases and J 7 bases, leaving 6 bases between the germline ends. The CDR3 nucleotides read TGTGCCAGCAGCCCTCCTGGCTACACCTTC. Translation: CASSPPGYTF.

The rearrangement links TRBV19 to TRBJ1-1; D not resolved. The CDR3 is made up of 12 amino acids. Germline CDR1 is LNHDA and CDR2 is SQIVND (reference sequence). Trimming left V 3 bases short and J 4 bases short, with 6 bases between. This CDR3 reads CASSIRGTEAFF. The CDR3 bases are TGTGCCAGTAGTATCCGGGGCACTGAAGCTTTCTTT.

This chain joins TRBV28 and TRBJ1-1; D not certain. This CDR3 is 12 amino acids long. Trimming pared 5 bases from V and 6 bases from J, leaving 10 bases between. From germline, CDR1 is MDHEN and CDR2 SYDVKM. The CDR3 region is CASSPRVPEAFF. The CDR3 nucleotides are TGTGCCAGCAGTCCTAGGGTCCCTGAAGCTTTCTTT.